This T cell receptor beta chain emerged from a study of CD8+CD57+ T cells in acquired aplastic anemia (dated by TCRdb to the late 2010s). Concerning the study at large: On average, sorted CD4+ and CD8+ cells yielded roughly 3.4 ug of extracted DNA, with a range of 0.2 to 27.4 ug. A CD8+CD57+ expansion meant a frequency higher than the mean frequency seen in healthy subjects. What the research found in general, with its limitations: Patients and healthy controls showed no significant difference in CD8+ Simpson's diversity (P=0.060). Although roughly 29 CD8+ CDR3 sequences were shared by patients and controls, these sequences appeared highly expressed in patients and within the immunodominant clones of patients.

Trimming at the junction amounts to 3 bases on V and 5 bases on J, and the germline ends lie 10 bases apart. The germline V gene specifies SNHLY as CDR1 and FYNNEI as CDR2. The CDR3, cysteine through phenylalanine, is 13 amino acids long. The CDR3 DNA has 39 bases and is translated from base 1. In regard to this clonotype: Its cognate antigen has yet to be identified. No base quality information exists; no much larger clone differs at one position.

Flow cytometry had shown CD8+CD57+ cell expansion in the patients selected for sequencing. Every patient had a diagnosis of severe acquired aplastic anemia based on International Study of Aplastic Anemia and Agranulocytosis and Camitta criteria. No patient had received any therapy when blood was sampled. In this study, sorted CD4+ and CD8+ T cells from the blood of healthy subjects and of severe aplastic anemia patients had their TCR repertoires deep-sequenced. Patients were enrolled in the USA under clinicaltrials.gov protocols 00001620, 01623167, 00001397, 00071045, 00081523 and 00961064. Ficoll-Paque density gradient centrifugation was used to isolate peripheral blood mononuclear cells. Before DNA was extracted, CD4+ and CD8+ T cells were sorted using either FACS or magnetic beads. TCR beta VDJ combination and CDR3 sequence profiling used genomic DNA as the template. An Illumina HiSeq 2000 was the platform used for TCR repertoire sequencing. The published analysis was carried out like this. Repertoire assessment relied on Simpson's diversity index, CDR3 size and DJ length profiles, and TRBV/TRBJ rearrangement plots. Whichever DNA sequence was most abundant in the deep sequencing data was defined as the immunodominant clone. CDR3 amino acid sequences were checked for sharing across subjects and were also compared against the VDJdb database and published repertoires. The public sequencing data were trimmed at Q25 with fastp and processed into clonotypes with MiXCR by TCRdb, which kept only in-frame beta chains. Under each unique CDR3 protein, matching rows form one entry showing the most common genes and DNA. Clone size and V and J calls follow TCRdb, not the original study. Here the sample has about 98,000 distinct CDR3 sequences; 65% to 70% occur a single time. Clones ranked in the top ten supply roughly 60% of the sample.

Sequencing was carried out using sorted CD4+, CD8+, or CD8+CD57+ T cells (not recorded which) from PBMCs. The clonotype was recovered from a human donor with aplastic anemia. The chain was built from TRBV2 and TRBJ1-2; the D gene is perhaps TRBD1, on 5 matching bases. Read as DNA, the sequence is TGTGCCAGCAGTGACGTCGGGGGTTATGGCTACACCTTC. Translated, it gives CASSDVGGYGYTF.